These 14 T cell receptor beta chains share one sample of origin, sequenced in a study of blood T cell repertoires in COVID-19. Some clones are missing from TCRdb's copy, which holds only in-frame ones; the method was immunoSEQ multiplex PCR. The sample lists 300,000 to 350,000 clones, 87% occurring once. Material: peripheral blood. The receptors stem from a woman between 50 and 59 years old with COVID-19, enrolled during active disease.

This chain uses TRBV18 with TRBJ2-7; D might be TRBD2 (5 bases). The CDR3 length is 13 residues. Germline-derived CDR1 and CDR2 are KGHSH and LQKENI. Deletions cut 4 bases from V and 4 bases from J, with 11 bases between. The CDR3: CASSRGPLYEQYF. Here the CDR3 DNA reads TGTGCCAGCTCACGCGGGCCTCTTTACGAGCAGTACTTC. Looking up the rest from reference TRBV18 and TRBJ2-7 gives the full variable domain: NAGVMQNPRHLVRRRGQEARLRCSPMKGHSHVYWYRQLPEEGLKFMVYLQKENIIDESGMPKERFSAEFPKEGPSILRIQQVVRGDSAAYFCASSRGPLYEQYFGPGTRLTVT.

This clone was recorded a few times. The V gene is TRBV18, the J gene TRBJ2-7; no clear D gene. Germline values: CDR1 KGHSH, CDR2 LQKENI. The CDR3 length is 15 residues. The V and J ends lost 2 bases and 2 bases respectively, with 13 bases between them. CDR3 in amino acids: CASSPMSMSTYEQYF. The CDR3 DNA sequence: TGTGCCAGCTCACCAATGTCAATGAGTACCTACGAGCAGTACTTC.

The V and J genes are TRBV12-3 or TRBV12-4 and TRBJ1-5; D unresolved. This CDR3 is built from 13 residues. The V gene lost 4 bases and the J gene lost 7 bases, with 11 bases spanning the gap. The CDR3 here is CASSSNSGQPQHF. CDR3 nucleotide sequence: TGTGCCAGCAGTTCCAACTCCGGGCAGCCCCAGCATTTT.

V and J are TRBV15 and TRBJ1-3; D is possibly TRBD1 (6 bases). Germline lookup yields CDR1 LNHNV and CDR2 YYDKDF (reference sequence). V was pared by 5 bases and J by 0 bases, with 14 bases between. The length of the CDR3 is 16 residues. The CDR3 loop reads CATSVGLDSSGNTIYF. In DNA, the CDR3 is TGTGCCACCAGCGTAGGCTTGGACAGCTCTGGAAACACCATATATTTT.

The chain joins TRBV6-6 to TRBJ2-5, with D possibly being TRBD1 (5 bases). The CDR3 length is 18 residues. Deletions cut 5 bases from V and 5 bases from J, with 27 bases between. Germline V gene data show CDR1 as MNHNY and CDR2 as SVGAGI (reference sequence). The CDR3 here is CASSPLPKGPGLAETQYF. Written as DNA, the CDR3 is TGTGCCAGCAGTCCCCTCCCGAAGGGGCCAGGCCTCGCGGAGACCCAGTACTTC.

CDR3 sequence reads: CASSGTNRYNEQFF. The CDR3 coding sequence is TGTGCCAGCAGCGGAACTAACCGGTACAATGAGCAGTTCTTC. The chain has TRBV6-2 or TRBV6-3 and TRBJ2-1; D ambiguous. The CDR3 sequence is 14 residues long. Trimming took 6 bases from V and 4 from J, leaving 13 bases between them. Germline CDR1 reads MNHEY; CDR2 reads SVGEGT.

The chain has TRBV4-2 and TRBJ1-5, with D tentatively TRBD1 (5 bases). V lost 0 bases to trimming and J lost 5 bases, with 11 bases between them. Per the germline V gene, CDR1 is LGHNA and CDR2 is YNFKEQ. The length of the CDR3 is 15 residues. The CDR3, as DNA: TGTGCCAGCAGCCAAGATGGGGGGTTTCATCAGCCCCAGCATTTT. Encoded protein: CASSQDGGFHQPQHF.

V usage is TRBV4-1 and J usage is TRBJ2-5; a possible D gene is TRBD1 (5 bases). Germline V CDR1 and CDR2: MGHRA, YSYEKL. The length of the CDR3 is 16 residues. V was clipped by 1 base and J by 2 bases, with 14 bases between them. The CDR3 bases are TGCGCCAGCAGCCAAGTCAACAGGCCGGTACAAGAGACCCAGTACTTC. This gives the protein CASSQVNRPVQETQYF.

This sequence joins TRBV6-6 and TRBJ2-1; the match to TRBD2 covers 7 bases. The CDR3 length is 14 residues. Looked up from germline, CDR1 is MNHNY and CDR2 is SVGAGI (reference sequence). Trimming at V came to 5 bases and at J to 15 bases, leaving 16 bases not matched to a gene. The CDR3 protein is CASSPPADSKRGFF. CDR3 sequence (DNA): TGTGCCAGCAGTCCACCCGCAGACTCCAAGCGGGGGTTCTTC.

The chain combines TRBV7-9 with TRBJ2-3; no clear D. The germline CDR1 and CDR2 sequences are SEHNR and FQNEAQ (reference sequence). The CDR3 is 15 residues long. V was clipped by 2 bases and J by 6 bases, with 15 bases between them. CDR3 in amino acids: CASSLPGLGLDTQYF. CDR3 nucleotide sequence: TGTGCCAGCAGCTTACCCGGATTGGGCTTGGATACGCAGTATTTT.

The gene calls are TRBV2 and TRBJ2-1; 7 bases are a match to TRBD1. Germline CDR1 SNHLY, CDR2 FYNNEI. With V trimmed by 6 bases and J by 8 bases, 7 bases remained unmatched. The CDR3 spans 13 residues. CDR3 loop: CASRGQVRYEQFF. For the CDR3, the DNA is TGTGCCAGCAGAGGACAGGTTAGGTATGAGCAGTTCTTC.

V gene TRBV30 combines with J gene TRBJ1-5; no definite D call. CDR1 is GTSNPN and CDR2 is SVGIG in the germline V gene (reference sequence). This CDR3 is 16 amino acids long. With 1 base removed from V and 4 bases from J, the gap between germline ends came to 17 bases. CDR3 residues: CAWSGFGISHNQPQHF. DNA for the CDR3: TGTGCCTGGAGTGGGTTCGGGATTTCGCATAATCAGCCCCAGCATTTT.

This clone was seen a single time. This chain uses TRBV7-3 with TRBJ2-6; D possibly corresponds to TRBD2 (5 bases). The germline V gene has CDR1 SGHTA and CDR2 FQGTGA. This CDR3 comprises 16 residues. Trimming removed 4 bases at V and 0 bases at J, with 10 bases between. The CDR3 here is CASSSPEGSGANVLTF. The CDR3 DNA follows: TGTGCCAGCAGCTCCCCAGAGGGCTCTGGGGCCAACGTCCTGACTTTC.

The CDR3 DNA reads as TGTGCCAGCAGTAGACAGGGGGCGTACGAGCAGTACTTC. Translation gives CASSRQGAYEQYF. The chain has TRBV12-3 or TRBV12-4 and TRBJ2-7, with 10 nucleotides matching TRBD1. This CDR3 region has 13 residues. V lost 5 bases, J lost 4 bases, and 2 bases stayed unmatched.